This paragraph covers one T cell receptor beta chain sequence. Its antigen is still unknown. The data originate from a study of shared clonotypes between healthy human individuals. Study-level findings and limits: Naive subsets generally exceeded memory subsets in estimated richness.

V lost 6 bases to trimming and J lost 6 bases, with 9 bases between them. Looked up from germline, CDR1 is MDHEN and CDR2 is SYDVKM. The CDR3 loop spans 12 amino acids. Libraries were prepared by immunoSEQ multiplex PCR; TCRdb keeps only in-frame clonotypes and omits some of them. The repertoire has roughly 1,600,000 clones, 98% of them found once; the top ten carry over 0.3%. The rearrangement uses TRBV28 and TRBJ2-1, with D unresolved. Sequencing used naive CD4+ T cells sorted from blood. Subset specified: CD45RA+ positively selected. The receptor was derived from a man under 40 in good health. The CDR3 DNA reads TGTGCCAGCAGCCTAATCACCAATGAGCAGTTCTTC. This sequence encodes CASSLITNEQFF.